Shown below are 13 T cell receptor beta chains from a single sample sequenced in a study of a mutant IDH1 vaccine in newly diagnosed glioma. The method was immunoSEQ multiplex PCR; TCRdb's version includes in-frame clones alone and lacks a portion of them. The sample lists over 50,000 clones, about nine tenths occurring once. No cognate antigen is known for these TCRs. Noted time point: week 5, during vaccination. The study gave 300 ug of mutant IDH1 20-mer peptide per vaccine dose, with topical imiquimod. Source: PBMCs, taken from a glioma patient whose treatment included an IDH1 peptide vaccine. All receptors come from a woman aged 40 to 55 with glioma.

The chain joins TRBV7-3 to TRBJ2-7, with 8 positions matching TRBD1. The CDR3 consists of 16 residues. Looked up from germline, CDR1 is SGHTA and CDR2 is FQGTGA. V lost 0 bases and J lost 6; bases outside the gene matches: 10. The CDR3 nucleotides read TGTGCCAGCAGCTTAACATCCGCGGACAGGGAGTGCGAGCAGTACTTC. It codes for CASSLTSADRECEQYF.

The chain carries TRBV2 and TRBJ2-7; TRBD1 matches 8 bases. The germline CDR1 and CDR2 sequences are SNHLY and FYNNEI. V shed 3 bases and J 0 bases; nucleotides not matched to a gene: 10. The CDR3 is 17 residues long. The CDR3 DNA sequence: TGTGCCAGCAGTGACCCATCCCAGGGACAGGTCTCCTACGAGCAGTACTTC. Protein: CASSDPSQGQVSYEQYF.

The V gene is TRBV4-1, the J gene TRBJ1-4; 11 bases fit TRBD1. Germline V gene lookup returns CDR1 MGHRA and CDR2 YSYEKL. The CDR3 has 15 amino acids. The V and J ends lost 2 bases and 6 bases, in that order; junction bases with no gene match: 2. DNA of the CDR3: TGCGCCAGCAGCCAACCGGGACAGGGGGATGAAAAACTGTTTTTT. Protein product: CASSQPGQGDEKLFF.

The chain joins TRBV18 to TRBJ1-1, with D maybe TRBD1 (6 bases). Trimming stripped 2 bases from V and 4 bases from J, with 14 bases between. Germline CDR1 KGHSH, CDR2 LQKENI. CDR3 size: 15 residues. The CDR3 here is CASSPLVNRATEAFF. Here the CDR3 DNA reads TGTGCCAGCTCACCATTAGTGAACAGGGCCACTGAAGCTTTCTTT.

The J gene is TRBJ2-1, the V gene TRBV6-5; 12 bases fit TRBD2. Per the germline V gene, CDR1 is MNHEY and CDR2 is SVGAGI. After removal of 4 bases from V and 9 bases from J, the junction contained 10 bases not matched to a gene. CDR3 length: 16 residues. The CDR3 DNA reads as TGTGCCAGCAGTTCCCCTAGCGGGGGGGCAATTCTTGAGCAGTTCTTC. It yields the protein CASSSPSGGAILEQFF.

The gene calls are TRBV6-4 and TRBJ1-2; unclear D gene. There are 14 residues in the CDR3. Germline values: CDR1 MRHNA, CDR2 SNTAGT. V was clipped by 6 bases and J by 7 bases, with 18 bases between them. This CDR3 is CASRDEAARGGYTF. The CDR3 DNA follows: TGTGCCAGCAGGGACGAGGCGGCGCGCGGTGGCTACACCTTC.

In nucleotides, the CDR3 is TGTGCCAGCAGCTTATCCACTTCTGCAACTAATGAAAAACTGTTTTTT. It yields the protein CASSLSTSATNEKLFF. The rearrangement joins TRBV11-2 to TRBJ1-4; D gene unclear. CDR3 size: 16 residues. V was pared by 2 bases and J by 0 bases, with 10 bases between. Germline values: CDR1 SGHAT, CDR2 FQNNGV.

This clone was seen once. This chain uses TRBV7-9 with TRBJ1-3; D gene uncertain. Germline values: CDR1 SEHNR, CDR2 FQNEAQ (reference sequence). The CDR3 has 15 residues. The V end was cut by 5 bases, the J end by 4 bases, with 15 bases between. This CDR3 is CASSTPEYNGNTIYF. Written as DNA, the CDR3 is TGTGCCAGCAGCACCCCTGAATACAACGGAAACACCATATATTTT.

J is TRBJ2-7 and V is TRBV18, with TRBD1 matching 10 bases. The CDR3 totals 14 residues. Germline CDR1 reads KGHSH; CDR2 reads LQKENI. J gave up 6 bases and V 6 bases, and 8 bases lay outside the gene matches. The CDR3 loop is CASSPGTGASEQYF. The CDR3 region has the DNA TGTGCCAGCTCCCCCGGGACAGGGGCGTCCGAGCAGTACTTC.

DNA for the CDR3: TGTGCCAGCAGTGCCCACCGGGAGGGCGAGCAGTACTTC. Its protein is CASSAHREGEQYF. The V gene is TRBV6-5, the J gene TRBJ2-7; 8 bases map to TRBD2. Germline values: CDR1 MNHEY, CDR2 SVGAGI. Losses at the gene ends were 5 bases for V and 6 bases for J; bases not matched to a gene: 6. The CDR3 is 13 residues long.

The chain uses TRBV5-4 and TRBJ2-3; D remains unclear. The CDR3 has 13 amino acids. The V end lost 4 bases, the J end lost 0 bases, and 6 bases lay between the germline ends. CDR1 is SGHNT, CDR2 YYREEE, per germline (reference sequence). The CDR3 DNA reads as TGTGCCAGCAGCCCTTATAGCACAGATACGCAGTATTTT. This translates into CASSPYSTDTQYF. Looking up the rest from reference TRBV5-4 and TRBJ2-3 gives the full variable domain: ETGVTQSPTHLIKTRGQQVTLRCSSQSGHNTVSWYQQALGQGPQFIFQYYREEENGRGNFPPRFSGLQFPNYSSELNVNALELDDSALYLCASSPYSTDTQYFGPGTRLTVL.

The V gene is TRBV5-1, the J gene TRBJ1-1, with unresolved D. In germline, CDR1 is SGHRS, CDR2 YFSETQ. The CDR3 covers 13 residues. V lost 0 bases and J lost 6, with 9 bases in between. The CDR3 region is CASSLDAEAEAFF. The CDR3, as DNA: TGCGCCAGCAGCTTGGATGCGGAGGCTGAAGCTTTCTTT.

The chain recombines TRBV6-5 with TRBJ2-7; D may match TRBD1 or TRBD2 (5 bases each). The germline V and J ends were trimmed by 3 bases and 2 bases, with 11 bases remaining between them. CDR3 size: 14 residues. The germline V gene encodes CDR1 MNHEY and CDR2 SVGAGI. Here the CDR3 reads CASSYRDRTYEQYF. For the CDR3, the DNA is TGTGCCAGCAGTTATCGGGACCGAACCTACGAGCAGTACTTC.